Listed below are T cell receptor beta chains from one sample, sequenced in a study of blood T cell repertoires in COVID-19. The data were produced by immunoSEQ multiplex PCR, yet TCRdb's version contains in-frame clones alone and is incomplete. The data show tens of thousands of clones, around 85% seen once. Sequencing used peripheral blood. The source of these receptors is a man aged 65-85 years with acute or convalescent COVID-19. Both conserved end residues are part of each CDR3. Each record gives: clone size, CDR3 length, V gene, J gene, D gene, CDR3 DNA, CDR3 protein. The D gene is left open where the match is weak. Clone size is stated in some rows and not others, as once, few, many or a class when expanded.

once	15	TRBV7-2	TRBJ2-1	TRBD2	TGTGCCAGCAGCTTAAGCGGGAACTCCTACAATGAGCAGTTCTTC	CASSLSGNSYNEQFF
once	13	TRBV11-3	TRBJ2-7	-	TGTGCCAGCAGCTTAAGTGCGGGATACGAGCAGTACTTC	CASSLSAGYEQYF
-	16	TRBV9	TRBJ1-1	TRBD1	TGTGCCAGCAGCACCTCGGGGGACAGCTTGAACACTGAAGCTTTCTTT	CASSTSGDSLNTEAFF
-	15	TRBV7-9	TRBJ2-7	TRBD1	TGTGCCAGCAGCGCTCCGGGACAGAGCTCCTACGAGCAGTACTTC	CASSAPGQSSYEQYF
once	13	TRBV9	TRBJ2-7	TRBD2	TGTGCCAGCAGCGTCAATAGCGGGGGTGAGCAGTACTTC	CASSVNSGGEQYF
-	13	TRBV7-7	TRBJ2-1	-	TGTGCCAGCAGCTTATCAGGGGAAGATGAGCAGTTCTTC	CASSLSGEDEQFF
few	12	TRBV19	TRBJ1-4	TRBD1	TGTGCCAGTAGGGACAGGGTTGAAAAACTGTTTTTT	CASRDRVEKLFF
-	11	TRBV20-1	TRBJ2-7	-	TGCAGTGGCGGGGAGGACTACGAGCAGTACTTC	CSGGEDYEQYF
-	16	TRBV5-4	TRBJ2-6	-	TGTGCCAGCAGCCAGGACAGCCATGCTGGGGCCAACGTCCTGACTTTC	CASSQDSHAGANVLTF
-	16	TRBV6-6	TRBJ2-1	TRBD2	TGTGCCAGCAGTTACGAGGTGGGCGGGAGTGGAAATGAGCAGTTCTTC	CASSYEVGGSGNEQFF
once	13	TRBV10-3	TRBJ2-2	-	TGTGCCACCGGAGGTCGCCAGGCCGGGGAGCTGTTTTTT	CATGGRQAGELFF
-	14	TRBV30	TRBJ1-1	-	TGTGCCTGGAGTGAAATACAGGCTCGCGCTGAAGCTTTCTTT	CAWSEIQARAEAFF
-	16	TRBV18	TRBJ1-5	TRBD1	TGTGCCAGCTCACCGGGGACAGGGAAGCTGGGTCAGCCCCAGCATTTT	CASSPGTGKLGQPQHF
-	14	TRBV5-4	TRBJ1-1	-	TGTGCCAGCAGCTTGGAGGGGCCGAACACTGAAGCTTTCTTT	CASSLEGPNTEAFF